Sequencing of this T cell receptor (beta chain) was carried out in a study of T-cell reconstitution after alpha-beta-depleted transplantation in children. This clonotype has just a few counts. Unique molecular identifiers featured in how the TCRbeta library was prepared. TCRdb used MiXCR to reprocess the PCR reads, holding one entry per CDR3 protein. The sample shows 200,000 to 250,000 distinct CDR3 sequences, roughly 10% of them seen only once. The CDR3 sequence is 16 residues long. V was cut by 11 bases and J by 0 bases, with 19 bases left in between. Germline V gene data show CDR1 as LNHNV and CDR2 as YYDKDF (reference sequence).

The chain couples TRBV15 to TRBJ2-2; D uncertain. Specimen: PBMCs from the stem cell graft donor, collected from the stem cell graft. The sequence derives from a human donor who donated a stem cell graft to a child with acute lymphoblastic leukemia. The CDR3 reads CAVRPSRMSNTGELFF. The CDR3 DNA reads TGTGCCGTACGCCCGAGCCGAATGTCGAACACCGGGGAGCTGTTTTTT.